This T cell receptor beta chain derives from a study of blood T cells in healthy people across ages. The study, taken as a whole, reports: Roughly linear declines in TCR beta diversity per million T cells occurred with age.

For the second PCR, which ran for about 6 to 11 cycles, a sample-barcoded 5' primer and a J-beta primer mix were used. Every sample produced at least 2.5 million CDR3-containing paired-end reads. TCRdb reprocessed the 5' RACE reads with MiXCR, giving one entry per CDR3 protein. The data show some 710,000 distinct CDR3 sequences, about 20% seen once. This clonotype was counted between two and nine times. Its antigen is currently unknown. Material for sequencing was blood. This TCR was sampled from a man between 70 and 80 years old in good health.

CDR3 sequence reads: CASSPGDSEQETQYF. The CDR3 DNA reads as TGTGCCAGCAGCCCCGGTGATAGCGAACAAGAGACCCAGTACTTC. The chain couples TRBV12-3 or TRBV12-4 to TRBJ2-5; TRBD2 might be the D (5 bases). CDR3 length: 15 amino acids. V was clipped by 6 bases and J by 2 bases, with 16 bases between them.